These T cell receptor beta chains were read from a single sample in a study of blood T cell repertoires in COVID-19. Clones were read by immunoSEQ multiplex PCR, and TCRdb kept only the in-frame ones, dropping some. The data contain fewer than 25,000 clones, 75% to 95% of them singletons. The sequencing sample was made of peripheral blood. The receptor source for this set is a man between 65 and 85 years old with active COVID-19. Each CDR3 is given with its conserved first and last residue. D genes are given only for firm matches. Size values are once, few and many counts, or a class for expanded clones, and some rows have none.

CDR3,DNA,V,D,J,size
CASSLGQNQPQHF,TGCGCCAGCAGCTTGGGACAGAATCAGCCCCAGCATTTT,TRBV5-1,-,TRBJ1-5,-
CASSQDIGQGNYGYTF,TGTGCCAGCAGCCAAGATATAGGACAGGGTAACTATGGCTACACCTTC,TRBV3-1/TRBV3-2,TRBD1,TRBJ1-2,once
CASSDRRGRSYEQYF,TGTGCCAGCAGTGACCGCAGGGGGCGCTCCTACGAGCAGTACTTC,TRBV6-1,TRBD1,TRBJ2-7,-
CASSPRGLPYEQYF,TGTGCCAGCTCACCACGGGGGCTTCCCTACGAGCAGTACTTC,TRBV18,-,TRBJ2-7,-
CASSSTGVEQYF,TGTGCCAGTAGCTCCACAGGGGTCGAGCAGTACTTC,TRBV19,TRBD1,TRBJ2-7,-
CASSPNSGRGSLQLQFF,TGCGCCAGCAGCCCTAATTCAGGCAGGGGGAGTCTACAATTGCAGTTCTTC,TRBV5-1,TRBD1,TRBJ2-1,-
CASSPGTTHNEQFF,TGCGCCAGCAGCCCCGGGACTACCCACAATGAGCAGTTCTTC,TRBV5-1,TRBD2,TRBJ2-1,-
CASSIWTVDNSPLHF,TGTGCCAGTAGTATCTGGACAGTAGATAATTCACCCCTCCACTTT,TRBV19,-,TRBJ1-6,few
CASSTRLAGGPGPYNEQFF,TGTGCCAGCAGTACACGACTAGCGGGAGGGCCCGGGCCCTACAATGAGCAGTTCTTC,TRBV28,TRBD2,TRBJ2-1,-
CASRPTAGNYLTDTQYF,TGTGCAAGTCGCCCCACGGCGGGGAACTATCTCACAGATACGCAGTATTTT,TRBV12-2,-,TRBJ2-3,-
CASSLGRDTQYF,TGTGCCAGCAGTTTAGGGAGGGATACGCAGTATTTT,TRBV12-3/TRBV12-4,-,TRBJ2-3,-
CASQTGGSSYNEQFF,TGTGCCAGTCAAACAGGGGGAAGCTCCTACAATGAGCAGTTCTTC,TRBV5-6,TRBD1,TRBJ2-1,-
CAISDGGAWETQYF,TGTGCCATCAGTGACGGGGGGGCGTGGGAGACCCAGTACTTC,TRBV10-3,TRBD2,TRBJ2-5,-
CASSLTAGPYEQYF,TGTGCCAGCAGCCTTACAGCGGGGCCCTACGAGCAGTACTTC,TRBV2,TRBD2,TRBJ2-7,once
CAISPRTGGNSPLHF,TGTGCCATCAGTCCTCGGACAGGGGGAAATTCACCCCTCCACTTT,TRBV10-3,TRBD1,TRBJ1-6,-
CATSDSGTGNYGYTF,TGTGCCACCAGTGACTCCGGGACAGGCAACTATGGCTACACCTTC,TRBV24-1,TRBD1,TRBJ1-2,-
CSVAGRTEAFF,TGCAGCGTAGCAGGGCGCACTGAAGCTTTCTTT,TRBV29-1,-,TRBJ1-1,-
CASSTPGRFNEQFF,TGTGCCAGCAGTACACCCGGGAGGTTCAATGAGCAGTTCTTC,TRBV27,TRBD2,TRBJ2-1,-
CATSGSRLAGSTDTQYF,TGTGCCACCAGCGGCTCAAGACTAGCGGGAAGCACAGATACGCAGTATTTT,TRBV15,TRBD2,TRBJ2-3,-
CASSISYEQYF,TGTGCCAGCAGCATCAGCTACGAGCAGTACTTC,TRBV7-8,-,TRBJ2-7,-
CASSDLSGNTIYF,TGTGCCAGCAGTGACTTGTCCGGAAACACCATATATTTT,TRBV2,-,TRBJ1-3,-
CASSADNYNSPLHF,TGTGCCAGCAGCGCGGACAACTATAATTCACCCCTCCACTTT,TRBV9,-,TRBJ1-6,-
CASSLKGGDSPLHF,TGCGCCAGCAGCTTGAAAGGGGGTGATTCACCCCTCCACTTT,TRBV5-1,-,TRBJ1-6,-
CASSRQGEEKLFF,TGTGCCAGCAGCAGACAGGGAGAAGAAAAACTGTTTTTT,TRBV5-4,TRBD1,TRBJ1-4,-
CASSWTGPNEQFF,TGCGCCAGCAGCTGGACAGGTCCCAATGAGCAGTTCTTC,TRBV5-1,TRBD1,TRBJ2-1,-
CASSHGVNEQFF,TGTGCCAGCAGCCACGGGGTGAATGAGCAGTTCTTC,TRBV6-2/TRBV6-3,-,TRBJ2-1,-
CASSLRPGETQYF,TGTGCCAGCAGCTTGAGGCCGGGGGAGACCCAGTACTTC,TRBV5-6,-,TRBJ2-5,-
CASSAGFGGLVPYNEQFF,TGTGCCAGCAGCGCCGGGTTCGGAGGGTTGGTCCCCTACAATGAGCAGTTCTTC,TRBV9,-,TRBJ2-1,-
CASSPGVGTYEQYF,TGTGCCAGCAGCCCGGGAGTGGGCACCTACGAGCAGTACTTC,TRBV7-2,-,TRBJ2-7,-
CASSLAGGIEQFF,TGTGCCAGCAGCCTAGCGGGAGGTATTGAGCAGTTCTTC,TRBV3-1/TRBV3-2,TRBD2,TRBJ2-1,-
CASSLSSGQGTGYTF,TGTGCCAGCAGCTTATCCTCGGGACAGGGGACTGGCTACACCTTC,TRBV7-2,TRBD1,TRBJ1-2,-
CAWSVLAGGDNEQFF,TGTGCCTGGAGTGTATTAGCGGGGGGGGACAATGAGCAGTTCTTC,TRBV30,TRBD2,TRBJ2-1,-
CASNTDSYNEQFF,TGTGCCAGCAATACAGACAGTTACAATGAGCAGTTCTTC,TRBV12-3/TRBV12-4,-,TRBJ2-1,-
CASSQLLADYNEQFF,TGTGCCAGCAGCCAACTACTAGCGGATTACAATGAGCAGTTCTTC,TRBV4-2,TRBD2,TRBJ2-1,-
CASSPAPARQGAYEQYF,TGTGCCAGCTCACCAGCCCCCGCGAGACAGGGAGCCTACGAGCAGTACTTC,TRBV18,TRBD1,TRBJ2-7,-
CASSYQGRGETQYF,TGCGCCAGCAGTTATCAGGGAAGGGGTGAGACCCAGTACTTC,TRBV5-1,-,TRBJ2-5,-
CASSHGTATNTEAFF,TGCGCCAGCAGCCATGGGACAGCAACGAACACTGAAGCTTTCTTT,TRBV4-3,TRBD1,TRBJ1-1,-